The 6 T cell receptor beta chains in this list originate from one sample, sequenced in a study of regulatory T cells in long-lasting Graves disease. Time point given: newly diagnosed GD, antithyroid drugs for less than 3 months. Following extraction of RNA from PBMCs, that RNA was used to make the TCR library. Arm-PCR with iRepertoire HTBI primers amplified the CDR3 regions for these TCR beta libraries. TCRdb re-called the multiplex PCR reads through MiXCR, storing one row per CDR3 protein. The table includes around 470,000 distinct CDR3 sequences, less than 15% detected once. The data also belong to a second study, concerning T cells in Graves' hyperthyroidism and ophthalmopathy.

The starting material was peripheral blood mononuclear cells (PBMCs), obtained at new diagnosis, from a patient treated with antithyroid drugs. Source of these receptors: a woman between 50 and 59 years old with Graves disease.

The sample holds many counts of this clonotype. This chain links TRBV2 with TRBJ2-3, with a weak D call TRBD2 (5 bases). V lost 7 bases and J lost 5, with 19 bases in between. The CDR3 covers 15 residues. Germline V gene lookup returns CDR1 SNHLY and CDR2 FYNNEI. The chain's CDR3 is CASNTEDLSIDTQYF. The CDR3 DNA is TGTGCCAGCAATACTGAGGACTTATCCATAGATACGCAGTATTTT.

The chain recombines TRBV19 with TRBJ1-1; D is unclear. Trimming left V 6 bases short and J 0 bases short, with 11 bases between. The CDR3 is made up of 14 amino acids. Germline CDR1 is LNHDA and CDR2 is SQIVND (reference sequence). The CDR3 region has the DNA TGTGCCAGTAGGTGGGTGGCCATGAACACTGAAGCTTTCTTT. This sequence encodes CASRWVAMNTEAFF.

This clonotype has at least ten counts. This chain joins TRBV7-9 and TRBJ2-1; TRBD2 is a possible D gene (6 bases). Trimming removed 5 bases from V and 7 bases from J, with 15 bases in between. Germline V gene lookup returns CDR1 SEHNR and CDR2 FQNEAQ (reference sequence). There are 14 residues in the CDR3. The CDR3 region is CASSQAGFTNEQFF. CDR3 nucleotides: TGTGCCAGCAGCCAGGCGGGGTTTACAAATGAGCAGTTCTTC.

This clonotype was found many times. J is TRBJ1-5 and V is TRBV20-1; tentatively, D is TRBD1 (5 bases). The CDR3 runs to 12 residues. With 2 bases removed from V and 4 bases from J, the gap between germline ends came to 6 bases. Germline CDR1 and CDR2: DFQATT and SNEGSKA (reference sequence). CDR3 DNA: TGCAGTGCTAGATCAGGGAATCAGCCCCAGCATTTT. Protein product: CSARSGNQPQHF.

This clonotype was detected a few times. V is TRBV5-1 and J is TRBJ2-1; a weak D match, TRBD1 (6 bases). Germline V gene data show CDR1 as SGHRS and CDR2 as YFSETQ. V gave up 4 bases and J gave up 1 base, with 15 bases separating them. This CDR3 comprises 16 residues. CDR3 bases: TGCGCCAGCAGCGGGAAGGGGGTATTGTCCTACAATGAGCAGTTCTTC. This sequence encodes CASSGKGVLSYNEQFF. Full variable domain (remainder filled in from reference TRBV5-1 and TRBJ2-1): KAGVTQTPRYLIKTRGQQVTLSCSPISGHRSVSWYQQTPGQGLQFLFEYFSETQRNKGNFPGRFSGRQFSNSRSEMNVSTLELGDSALYLCASSGKGVLSYNEQFFGPGTRLTVL.

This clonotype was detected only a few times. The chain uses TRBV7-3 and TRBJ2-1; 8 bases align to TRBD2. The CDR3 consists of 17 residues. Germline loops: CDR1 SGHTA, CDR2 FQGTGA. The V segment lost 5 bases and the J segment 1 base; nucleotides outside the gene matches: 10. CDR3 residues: CASSPEGLGDSYNEQFF. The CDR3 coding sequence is TGTGCCAGCAGCCCCGAGGGACTAGGGGATTCCTACAATGAGCAGTTCTTC.